One sample yielded the 20 T cell receptor beta chains listed below, sequenced in a study of naive and memory T cell subsets (dated by TCRdb to about 2017). Libraries came from UMI-ligation and nested PCR. The sequencer listed for this sample is Illumina MiSeq. The beta constant-region primer consisted of an equimolar mixture of two oligonucleotides that together covered TRBC1 and TRBC2. Four rounds of PCR, combining the SP2 primer with nested alpha and beta constant-region primers, were used to amplify the ligated cDNA. TCRdb itself trimmed the public reads at Q25 with fastp, ran MiXCR and retained productive beta chains. Every entry covers one CDR3 protein and lists the most common genes and DNA from its rows. The sample profile shows tens of thousands of distinct CDR3 sequences; over 7% of them were found once. The ten largest clones add up to over 20% of the sample. Sample: central memory CD8+ T cells from blood. The sample's cell subset or site label is to be understood as: central memory, CD45RA- CD27+. The receptors derive from a human donor in good health.

The chain recombines TRBV6-1 with TRBJ1-1; possible D gene TRBD1, 5 bases. Trimming pared 3 bases from V and 6 bases from J, leaving 20 bases between. CDR3 length: 16 amino acids. CDR1 and CDR2 from the germline V gene are MNHNS and SASEGT. The CDR3 region is CASSDRLEGQLAEAFF. For the CDR3, the DNA is TGTGCCAGCAGTGATAGGCTGGAGGGGCAGCTCGCTGAAGCTTTCTTT.

The chain has TRBV27 and TRBJ2-1, with 7 positions matching TRBD2. Trimming at V came to 5 bases and at J to 4 bases, leaving 5 bases not matched to a gene. The germline V gene has CDR1 MNHEY and CDR2 SMNVEV (reference sequence). The CDR3 covers 14 residues. DNA for the CDR3: TGTGCCAGCAGTACTAGCGTGTATTACAATGAGCAGTTCTTC. It specifies CASSTSVYYNEQFF.

This clonotype turned up a few times. This chain joins TRBV12-5 and TRBJ2-5; the D call may be TRBD1 or TRBD2 (5 bases each). The CDR3 runs 11 residues. Looked up from germline, CDR1 is LGHNT and CDR2 is FRNRAP. CDR3 DNA sequence: TGTGCACCGCGAGGGGAAGAGACCCAGTACTTC. Translating gives CAPRGEETQYF.

This clonotype was observed a handful of times. The V gene is TRBV7-9, the J gene TRBJ2-1, with 7 bases aligning to TRBD2. CDR3 length: 15 amino acids. Germline values: CDR1 SEHNR, CDR2 FQNEAQ (reference sequence). V lost 4 bases, J lost 8 bases, and 11 bases stayed unmatched. The CDR3 coding sequence is TGTGCCAGCAGCTCGGCCCTACTAGCGTTGGATGAGCAGTTCTTC. This encodes CASSSALLALDEQFF.

This clonotype has just a few counts. The chain uses TRBV20-1 and TRBJ1-1; D perhaps matches TRBD1 (6 bases). The CDR3 has 14 residues. V was clipped by 4 bases and J by 2 bases, with 14 bases between them. Germline CDR1 reads DFQATT; CDR2 reads SNEGSKA (reference sequence). CDR3 coding DNA: TGCAGTGCTAAAAAGGGGGAATCAAACACTGAAGCTTTCTTT. Its protein is CSAKKGESNTEAFF.

This clonotype was counted a few times. The V and J genes are TRBV15 and TRBJ2-7; D unresolved. The CDR3 runs 11 residues. V lost 5 bases to trimming and J lost 2 bases, with 4 bases between them. Germline V CDR1 and CDR2: LNHNV, YYDKDF (reference sequence). The CDR3 here is CATSGTYEQYF. CDR3 sequence (DNA): TGTGCCACCAGCGGCACCTACGAGCAGTACTTC. Full variable domain (rest looked up from reference TRBV15 and TRBJ2-7): DAMVIQNPRYQVTQFGKPVTLSCSQTLNHNVMYWYQQKSSQAPKLLFHYYDKDFNNEADTPDNFQSRRPNTSFCFLDIRSPGLGDTAMYLCATSGTYEQYFGPGTRLTVT.

The chain has TRBV6-1 and TRBJ2-1; D unresolved. CDR3 length equals 16 residues. Germline-derived CDR1 and CDR2 are MNHNS and SASEGT. Trimming pared 3 bases from V and 0 bases from J, leaving 12 bases between. Here the CDR3 reads CASSDYAETSYNEQFF. The DNA for the CDR3 is TGTGCCAGCAGTGATTATGCGGAAACCTCCTACAATGAGCAGTTCTTC.

A note on this clonotype: A much larger clone is a single base away; this may be a read error. V usage is TRBV6-4 and J usage is TRBJ2-3; TRBD2 might be the D (5 bases). This CDR3 has 14 amino acids. Germline lookup yields CDR1 MRHNA and CDR2 SNTAGT. V lost 3 bases and J lost 4, with 11 bases in between. The DNA of the CDR3 is TGTGCCAGCAGTGAAGGGAGCAGCTCAGATACGCAGTATTTT. It translates to CASSEGSSSDTQYF.

Many counts were recorded for this clonotype. V is TRBV20-1 and J is TRBJ2-7; TRBD2 agrees at 7 bases. With V trimmed by 2 bases and J by 4 bases, 2 bases remained unmatched. CDR1 and CDR2 from the germline V gene are DFQATT and SNEGSKA (reference sequence). There are 12 residues in the CDR3. For the CDR3, the DNA is TGCAGTGCTAGACTAGCGGAGTACGAGCAGTACTTC. Translating gives CSARLAEYEQYF.

Many counts were recorded for this clonotype. V and J are TRBV5-1 and TRBJ2-1; 8 nucleotides agree with TRBD2. Germline-derived CDR1 and CDR2 are SGHRS and YFSETQ. The CDR3 extends over 15 amino acids. V trimming: 1 base; J trimming: 7 bases; junction bases outside the gene matches: 7. CDR3 loop: CASSLTSGSTNEQFF. Written as DNA, the CDR3 is TGCGCCAGCAGCTTGACGAGCGGGAGTACGAATGAGCAGTTCTTC.

This clonotype was picked up a small number of times. The chain joins TRBV29-1 to TRBJ1-2; tentative D call: TRBD1 (5 bases). The CDR3 runs to 15 residues. Germline V gene data show CDR1 as SQVTM and CDR2 as ANQGSEA. Deletions cut 5 bases from V and 6 bases from J, with 22 bases between. CDR3 amino acids: CSVLEWGRETDGYTF. CDR3 sequence (DNA): TGCAGCGTTCTTGAATGGGGCAGGGAAACTGATGGCTACACCTTC.

Many counts were recorded for this clonotype. This chain uses TRBV27 with TRBJ1-5; unclear D gene. This CDR3 spans 14 amino acids. V was trimmed by 3 bases and J by 3 bases, leaving 9 bases between them. CDR1 and CDR2 from the germline V gene are MNHEY and SMNVEV (reference sequence). The chain's CDR3 is CASSLGNYNQPQHF. In nucleotides, the CDR3 is TGTGCCAGCAGTTTGGGGAACTACAATCAGCCCCAGCATTTT.

V gene TRBV15 combines with J gene TRBJ2-7; either TRBD1 or TRBD2 may fit D (5 bases each). The V gene's germline CDR1 is LNHNV and CDR2 YYDKDF (reference sequence). This CDR3 has 14 residues. The ends were cut back, 3 bases at V and 2 bases at J, with 11 bases in the middle. This CDR3 is CATSSGQGPYEQYF. In DNA form, the CDR3 reads TGTGCCACCAGCAGCGGTCAGGGACCCTACGAGCAGTACTTC.

The chain combines TRBV28 with TRBJ2-1, with D maybe TRBD2 (6 bases). The germline V gene encodes CDR1 MDHEN and CDR2 SYDVKM. Trimming left V 10 bases short and J 1 base short, with 14 bases between. There are 14 residues in the CDR3. CDR3 in DNA: TGTGCCACCATGCAGGCGGGATCCTACAATGAGCAGTTCTTC. Its protein is CATMQAGSYNEQFF.

By proportion, this clonotype is medium-sized. This chain uses TRBV27 with TRBJ1-2; a weak D match, TRBD1 (5 bases). The germline V and J ends were trimmed by 6 bases and 3 bases, with 14 bases remaining between them. The CDR3 is 14 residues long. Germline values: CDR1 MNHEY, CDR2 SMNVEV (reference sequence). The CDR3 DNA follows: TGTGCCAGCAGGAGCATATGGGGGGACTATGGCTACACCTTC. Amino acids: CASRSIWGDYGYTF.

In its sample, this clonotype was seen a few times. The V and J genes are TRBV9 and TRBJ2-7, with D possibly being TRBD1 (5 bases). The CDR3 length is 14 residues. The V gene's germline CDR1 is SGDLS and CDR2 YYNGEE. V gave up 0 bases and J gave up 6 bases, with 13 bases separating them. The CDR3 sequence: CASSVGQGFSEQYF. The CDR3 bases are TGTGCCAGCAGCGTAGGGCAGGGCTTCTCCGAGCAGTACTTC.

A few counts support this clonotype. The chain is built from TRBV6-5 and TRBJ1-2; TRBD1 is a possible D gene (5 bases). Deletions cut 1 base from V and 1 base from J, with 10 bases between. Germline loops: CDR1 MNHEY, CDR2 SVGAGI. This CDR3 has 15 amino acids. The CDR3 protein is CASSYFGGYNYGYTF. The CDR3 DNA is TGTGCCAGCAGTTACTTCGGGGGATATAACTATGGCTACACCTTC.

This clonotype turned up a few times. The genes are TRBV7-9 and TRBJ2-3; 11 bases line up with TRBD2. This CDR3 contains 19 residues. Per the germline V gene, CDR1 is SEHNR and CDR2 is FQNEAQ (reference sequence). The V segment lost 5 bases and the J segment 3 bases; nucleotides outside the gene matches: 16. CDR3 sequence reads: CASSPRLAGSSRVTDTQYF. CDR3 coding DNA: TGTGCCAGCAGCCCCAGACTAGCGGGAAGCTCCAGGGTGACAGATACGCAGTATTTT.

The chain joins TRBV29-1 to TRBJ2-1; D perhaps matches TRBD2 (6 bases). The V gene lost 1 base and the J gene lost 8 bases, with 12 bases spanning the gap. Germline loops: CDR1 SQVTM, CDR2 ANQGSEA. This CDR3 is built from 13 residues. CDR3 coding DNA: TGCAGCGTTGAAGCACGGAGGAGGGATGAGCAGTTCTTC. This codes for CSVEARRRDEQFF.

This clonotype was recorded a few times. V gene TRBV4-3 combines with J gene TRBJ2-5, with D maybe TRBD1 (5 bases). Looked up from germline, CDR1 is LGHNA and CDR2 is YSLEER. The CDR3 runs 13 residues. Trimming shortened V by 2 bases and J by 2 bases, and 6 bases separated the two germline ends. CDR3 in amino acids: CASSQQGQETQYF. The CDR3 coding sequence is TGCGCCAGCAGCCAACAGGGTCAAGAGACCCAGTACTTC.